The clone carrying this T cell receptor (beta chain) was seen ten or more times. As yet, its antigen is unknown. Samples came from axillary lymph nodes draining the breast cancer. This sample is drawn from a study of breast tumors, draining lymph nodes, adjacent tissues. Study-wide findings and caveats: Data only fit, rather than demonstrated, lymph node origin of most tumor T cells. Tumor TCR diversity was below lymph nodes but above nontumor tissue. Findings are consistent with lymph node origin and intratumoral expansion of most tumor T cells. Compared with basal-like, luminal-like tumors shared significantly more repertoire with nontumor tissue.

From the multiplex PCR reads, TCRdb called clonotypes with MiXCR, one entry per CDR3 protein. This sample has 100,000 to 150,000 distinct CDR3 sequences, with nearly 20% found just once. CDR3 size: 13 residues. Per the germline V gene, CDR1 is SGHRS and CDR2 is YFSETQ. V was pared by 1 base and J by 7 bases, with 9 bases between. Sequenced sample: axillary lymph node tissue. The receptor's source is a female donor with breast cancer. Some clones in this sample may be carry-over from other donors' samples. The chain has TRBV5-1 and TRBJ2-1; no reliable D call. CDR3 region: CASSLSPLNEQFF. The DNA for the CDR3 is TGCGCCAGCAGCTTGTCCCCGCTTAATGAGCAGTTCTTC.